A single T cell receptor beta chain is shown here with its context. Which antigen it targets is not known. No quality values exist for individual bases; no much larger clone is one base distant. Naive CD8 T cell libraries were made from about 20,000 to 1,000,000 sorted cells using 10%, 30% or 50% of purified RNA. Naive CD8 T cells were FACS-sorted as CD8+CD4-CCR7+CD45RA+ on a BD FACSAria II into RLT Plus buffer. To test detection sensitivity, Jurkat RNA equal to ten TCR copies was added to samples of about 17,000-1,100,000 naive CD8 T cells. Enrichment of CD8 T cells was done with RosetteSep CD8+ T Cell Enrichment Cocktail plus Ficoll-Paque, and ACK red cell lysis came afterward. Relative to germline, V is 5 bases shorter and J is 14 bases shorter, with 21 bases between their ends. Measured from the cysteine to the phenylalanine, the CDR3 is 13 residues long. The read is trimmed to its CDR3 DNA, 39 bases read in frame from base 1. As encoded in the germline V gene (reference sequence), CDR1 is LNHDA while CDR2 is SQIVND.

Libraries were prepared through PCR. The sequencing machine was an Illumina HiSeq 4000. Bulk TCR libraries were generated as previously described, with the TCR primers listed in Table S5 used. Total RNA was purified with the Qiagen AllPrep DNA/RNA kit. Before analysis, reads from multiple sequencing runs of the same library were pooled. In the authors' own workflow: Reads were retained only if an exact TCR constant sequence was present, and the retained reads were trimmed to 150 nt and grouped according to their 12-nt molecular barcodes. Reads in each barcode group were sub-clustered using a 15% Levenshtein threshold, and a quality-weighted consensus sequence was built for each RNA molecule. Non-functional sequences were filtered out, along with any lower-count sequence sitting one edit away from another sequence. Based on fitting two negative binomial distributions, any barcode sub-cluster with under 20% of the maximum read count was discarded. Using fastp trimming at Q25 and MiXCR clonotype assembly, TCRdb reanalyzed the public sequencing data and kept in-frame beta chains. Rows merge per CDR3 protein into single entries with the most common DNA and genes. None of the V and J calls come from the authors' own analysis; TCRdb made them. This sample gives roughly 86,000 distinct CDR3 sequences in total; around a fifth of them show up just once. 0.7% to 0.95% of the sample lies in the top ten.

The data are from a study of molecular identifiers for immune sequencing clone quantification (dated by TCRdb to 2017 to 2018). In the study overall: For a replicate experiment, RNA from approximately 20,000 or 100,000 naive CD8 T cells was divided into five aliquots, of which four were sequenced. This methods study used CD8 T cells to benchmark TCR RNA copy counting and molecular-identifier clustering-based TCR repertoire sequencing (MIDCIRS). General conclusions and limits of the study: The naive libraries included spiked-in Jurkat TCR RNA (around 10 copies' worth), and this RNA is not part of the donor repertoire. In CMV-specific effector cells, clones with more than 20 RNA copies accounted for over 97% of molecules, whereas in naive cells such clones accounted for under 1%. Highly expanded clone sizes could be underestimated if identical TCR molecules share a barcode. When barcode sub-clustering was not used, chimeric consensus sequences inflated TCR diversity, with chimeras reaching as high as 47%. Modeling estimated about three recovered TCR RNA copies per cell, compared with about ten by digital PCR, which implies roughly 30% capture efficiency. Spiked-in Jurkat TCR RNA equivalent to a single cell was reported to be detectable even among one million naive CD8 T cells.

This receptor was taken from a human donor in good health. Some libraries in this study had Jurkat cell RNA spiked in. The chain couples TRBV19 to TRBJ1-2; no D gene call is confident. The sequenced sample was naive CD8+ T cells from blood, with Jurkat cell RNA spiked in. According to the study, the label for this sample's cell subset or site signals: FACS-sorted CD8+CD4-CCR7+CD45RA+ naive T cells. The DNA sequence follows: TGTGCCAGTAGTCCCACTGTGACTCTCCCGCTAACCTTC. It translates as CASSPTVTLPLTF.